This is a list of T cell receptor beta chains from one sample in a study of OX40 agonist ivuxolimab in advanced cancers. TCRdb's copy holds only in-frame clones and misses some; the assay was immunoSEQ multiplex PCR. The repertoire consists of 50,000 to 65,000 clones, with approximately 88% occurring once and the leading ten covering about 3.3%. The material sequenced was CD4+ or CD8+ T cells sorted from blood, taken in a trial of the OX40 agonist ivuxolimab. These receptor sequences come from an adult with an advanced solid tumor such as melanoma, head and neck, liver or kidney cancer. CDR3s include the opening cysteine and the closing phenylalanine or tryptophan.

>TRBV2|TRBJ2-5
CASRDSYQETQYF
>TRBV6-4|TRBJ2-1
CASSPETGAYNEQFF
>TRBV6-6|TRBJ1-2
CASTSDRGNYGYTF
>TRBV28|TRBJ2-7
CASQTSGGAYEQYF
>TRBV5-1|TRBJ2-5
CASSPATTDQETQYF
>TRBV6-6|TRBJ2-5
CASSPRGGTETQYF
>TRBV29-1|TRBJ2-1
CSVGGPYNEQFF
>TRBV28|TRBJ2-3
CASSFVRKDTQYF
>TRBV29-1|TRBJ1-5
CSVDGGGNQPQHF
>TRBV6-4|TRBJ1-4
CASSDPTGHEKLFF
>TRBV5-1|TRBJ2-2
CASSLGHPNTGELFF
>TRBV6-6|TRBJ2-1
CASIYSTIYNEQFF
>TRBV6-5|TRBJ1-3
CASSYSLGPGNTIYF
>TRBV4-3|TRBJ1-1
CASSARQGETEAFF
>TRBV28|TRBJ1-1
CASRPGQNTEAFF